These T cell receptor beta chains were read from a single sample in a study of T cell responses to AZD1222 COVID-19 vaccine. TCRdb keeps only in-frame clones here, not all; method: immunoSEQ multiplex PCR. The sample holds 80,000 to 95,000 clones; around 73% are singletons and the top ten take over 20%. Sequenced material: peripheral blood, taken on day 0 of AZD1222 vaccination. These receptor sequences come from an adult in good health. Both conserved end residues are part of each CDR3. A D gene is named only where the DNA matches it firmly. Size is omitted from some rows. Given values are once, few, many or a class for expanded clones.

V gene,J gene,clone size,D gene,CDR3 protein,CDR3 DNA
TRBV11-2,TRBJ2-3,-,-,CASSAPDTQYF,TGTGCCAGCAGTGCCCCTGATACGCAGTATTTT
TRBV3-1/TRBV3-2,TRBJ2-5,once,-,CASSQVGNRVETQYF,TGTGCCAGCAGCCAAGTGGGAAACAGGGTGGAGACCCAGTACTTC
TRBV7-2,TRBJ1-3,few,-,CASSPEAGPGNTIYF,TGTGCCAGCAGCCCAGAGGCAGGGCCGGGAAACACCATATATTTT
TRBV15,TRBJ1-4,-,-,CATSKRSTTNEKLFF,TGTGCCACCAGTAAGAGGTCCACAACTAATGAAAAACTGTTTTTT
TRBV6-5,TRBJ1-3,-,TRBD1,CASKAQGGGNTIYF,TGTGCCAGCAAAGCACAGGGGGGTGGAAACACCATATATTTT
TRBV10-3,TRBJ2-3,-,TRBD2,CAISSPLAGRTDTQYF,TGTGCCATCAGTTCCCCTCTAGCGGGACGCACAGATACGCAGTATTTT
TRBV29-1,TRBJ1-1,-,-,CSVAHGGGTEAFF,TGCAGCGTTGCCCATGGAGGGGGCACTGAAGCTTTCTTT
TRBV27,TRBJ2-3,-,-,CASSLGGGQATDTQYF,TGTGCCAGCAGTTTAGGGGGAGGACAGGCAACAGATACGCAGTATTTT
TRBV28,TRBJ2-7,once,TRBD2,CASSLAGGEQYF,TGTGCCAGCAGTCTAGCGGGAGGGGAGCAGTACTTC
TRBV19,TRBJ2-1,-,TRBD1,CASYISGTGPYNEQFF,TGTGCCAGTTACATCTCCGGGACAGGGCCCTACAATGAGCAGTTCTTC
TRBV4-1,TRBJ1-1,few,-,CASSQAGTGNTEAFF,TGCGCCAGCAGCCAAGCCGGGACTGGGAACACTGAAGCTTTCTTT
TRBV20-1,TRBJ1-1,-,-,CTPTMNTEAFF,TGCACTCCAACAATGAACACTGAAGCTTTCTTT
TRBV11-2,TRBJ1-6,-,TRBD1,CASSSYRGGSPLHF,TGTGCCAGCAGCTCTTACAGGGGGGGTTCACCCCTCCACTTT
TRBV19,TRBJ2-1,-,TRBD2,CASRGLAGGLGEQFF,TGTGCCAGTAGGGGACTAGCGGGAGGATTAGGTGAGCAGTTCTTC
TRBV10-3,TRBJ2-1,once,TRBD2,CAIRDSGRVRGEQFF,TGTGCCATCAGAGATAGCGGGAGGGTACGCGGTGAGCAGTTCTTC
TRBV18,TRBJ2-1,-,-,CASSPRQDPLYNEQFF,TGTGCCAGCTCACCTAGACAGGATCCGCTTTACAATGAGCAGTTCTTC
TRBV7-8,TRBJ1-5,few,TRBD1,CASSWDSRPEHF,TGTGCCAGCAGCTGGGACAGTCGCCCGGAGCATTTT
TRBV19,TRBJ2-1,-,-,CASKISGVGNEQFF,TGTGCCAGTAAAATCTCGGGAGTGGGGAATGAGCAGTTCTTC
TRBV28,TRBJ1-5,-,TRBD1,CASSFVGQGRGQPQHF,TGTGCCAGCAGTTTTGTGGGACAGGGGAGGGGTCAGCCCCAGCATTTT
TRBV19,TRBJ2-1,-,-,CASSIRAGGQFF,TGTGCCAGTAGTATACGCGCCGGCGGGCAGTTCTTC
TRBV11-1,TRBJ2-3,-,-,CASSLGSGLRTDTQYF,TGTGCCAGCAGCCTCGGAAGCGGGCTACGCACAGATACGCAGTATTTT
TRBV12-5,TRBJ2-7,-,-,CASGLQNYEQYF,TGTGCTAGTGGTTTGCAGAATTACGAGCAGTACTTC
TRBV5-1,TRBJ1-2,-,-,CASSLGPLSSQGYTF,TGCGCCAGCAGCTTGGGCCCCCTTTCTAGTCAAGGCTACACCTTC
TRBV5-4,TRBJ2-3,-,TRBD2,CASSSTSGSRTDTQYF,TGTGCCAGCAGCTCAACTAGCGGGAGTCGAACAGATACGCAGTATTTT
TRBV7-2,TRBJ1-5,-,-,CASSLVGRPQHF,TGTGCCAGCAGCTTAGTGGGCAGGCCCCAGCATTTT